This T cell receptor beta chain was captured in a study of blood T cell repertoires in COVID-19. Background on the study: The United States, Italy and Spain supplied acute and convalescent COVID-19 samples. In each case, the material was cDNA or gDNA derived from T cells, B-cell-depleted T cells, or PBMCs.

Original data processing: Researchers report that nucleated cell counts were estimated from reference gene primer amplification. Measured with immunoSEQ multiplex PCR; TCRdb has only the in-frame clones, and not every one. V, J and clone size are those of that table, while D and trimming were read from the DNA. Of approximately 200,000 clones detected, about 80% appear once; the ten largest clones hold 3% to 3.5%. Trimming stripped 5 bases from V and 2 bases from J, with 16 bases between. CDR3 length: 15 amino acids. Germline CDR1 SEHNR, CDR2 FQNEAQ (reference sequence). This sequence was found in a woman in her twenties or thirties who had recovered from COVID-19. The sample taken for sequencing was peripheral blood. The rearrangement uses TRBV7-9 and TRBJ2-7; D perhaps matches TRBD1 (6 bases). For the CDR3, the DNA is TGTGCCAGCAGCCCCGCCAGGGGAATCACCTACGAGCAGTACTTC. Its translation: CASSPARGITYEQYF.